This TCR beta chain was recorded in a study of blood T cell repertoires in COVID-19. Study as a whole: The United States, Italy and Spain provided the acute and convalescent COVID-19 samples. In each case, the material was cDNA or gDNA derived from T cells, B-cell-depleted T cells, or PBMCs.

The assay was immunoSEQ multiplex PCR, and TCRdb's table has in-frame clones only and misses some. The data hold under 350,000 clones, with more than 85% observed a single time. The CDR3 spans 14 residues. Germline lookup yields CDR1 WSHSY and CDR2 SAAADI. V was trimmed by 5 bases and J by 3 bases, leaving 11 bases between them. Sequenced material: peripheral blood. This chain uses TRBV10-2 with TRBJ1-5; D unclear. This clonotype originated in a middle-aged man with acute or convalescent COVID-19. The CDR3 sequence: CASSPSLINQPQHF. CDR3 DNA sequence: TGCGCCAGCAGTCCGAGCCTTATCAATCAGCCCCAGCATTTT.